These 20 T cell receptor beta chains were all obtained from the same sample, sequenced in a study of beta chain features in type 1 diabetes. Expressed TCRB transcripts got sequenced, as all isolated RNA was reverse transcribed. Libraries were prepared by immunoSEQ multiplex PCR; TCRdb keeps only in-frame clonotypes and omits some of them. The repertoire has about 700,000 clones, over 10% of them found once; the top ten carry 0.02% to 0.025%. Points from the study as a whole: In every one of the four CD4+ subsets, TCRB CDR3s were moderately but significantly shorter in Type 1 diabetes patients.

What these receptors recognize is not known. Sequenced sample: naive CD4+ T cells from blood. Receptors were obtained from a young man with type 1 diabetes.

This clone was seen only a few times. The rearrangement uses TRBV19 and TRBJ1-4; 8 bases map to TRBD1. Trimming at V came to 5 bases and at J to 3 bases, leaving 8 bases not matched to a gene. The CDR3 is 16 residues long. From germline, CDR1 is LNHDA and CDR2 SQIVND (reference sequence). CDR3 bases: TGTGCCAGTAGTCCCAGGGGGCAAAGATCTAATGAAAAACTGTTTTTT. Translating gives CASSPRGQRSNEKLFF.

The chain employs TRBV25-1 and TRBJ1-1, with a tentative D call TRBD1 (6 bases). The germline CDR1 and CDR2 sequences are MGHDK and SYGVNS. Trimming took off 4 bases at V and 1 base at J, with 13 bases between the two ends. This CDR3 comprises 15 residues. The CDR3 DNA sequence: TGTGCCAGCAGTGGTCACAGGGAGGCGAACACTGAAGCTTTCTTT. Translation: CASSGHREANTEAFF. Combining the CDR3 with reference TRBV25-1 and TRBJ1-1 gives the whole variable domain EADIYQTPRYLVIGTGKKITLECSQTMGHDKMYWYQQDPGMELHLIHYSYGVNSTEKGDLSSESTVSRIRTEHFPLTLESARPSHTSQYLCASSGHREANTEAFFGQGTRLTVV.

The chain links TRBV4-1 to TRBJ2-5; tentative D call: TRBD1 (6 bases). V lost 4 bases, J lost 5 bases, and 17 bases lay in between. Germline assignment: CDR1 MGHRA and CDR2 YSYEKL. CDR3 size: 15 residues. CDR3 bases: TGCGCCAGCAGCCCCAGAGGTCAGGGGCTGGAGACCCAGTACTTC. The encoded protein is CASSPRGQGLETQYF.

The chain links TRBV30 to TRBJ1-1, with D unclear. Germline assignment: CDR1 GTSNPN and CDR2 SVGIG (reference sequence). This CDR3 comprises 13 residues. Trimming removed 0 bases at V and 9 bases at J, with 14 bases between. CDR3 coding DNA: TGTGCCTGGAGTGTAAATGGGCAGGCCCAAGCTTTCTTT. Residues: CAWSVNGQAQAFF.

This clone has a handful of counts. The chain couples TRBV18 to TRBJ1-5; a weak D match, TRBD1 (6 bases). CDR3 size: 15 residues. Per the germline V gene, CDR1 is KGHSH and CDR2 is LQKENI. Deletions cut 0 bases from V and 5 bases from J, with 11 bases between. The CDR3 here is CASSPPAGVDQPQHF. The CDR3 DNA sequence: TGTGCCAGCTCACCACCGGCAGGGGTGGATCAGCCCCAGCATTTT.

The chain carries TRBV2 and TRBJ2-7; D remains unclear. Trimming stripped 4 bases from V and 6 bases from J, with 7 bases between. Germline V gene sequence: CDR1 SNHLY, CDR2 FYNNEI. The CDR3 runs to 11 residues. CDR3 loop: CASSGAAEQYF. DNA for the CDR3: TGTGCCAGCAGTGGAGCTGCCGAGCAGTACTTC.

The chain uses TRBV5-4 and TRBJ2-1; 11 bases match TRBD2. CDR3 length: 15 amino acids. The J segment lost 9 bases and the V segment lost 4 bases, leaving 9 bases of the junction unmatched. The germline CDR1 and CDR2 sequences are SGHNT and YYREEE (reference sequence). CDR3 sequence (DNA): TGTGCCAGCAGCAGGGAGTACGGGACTAGCGGTGAGCAGTTCTTC. Translating gives CASSREYGTSGEQFF.

This clone has just a few counts. The same CDR3 is also encoded by other DNA sequences in this sample. The chain carries TRBV7-9 and TRBJ2-1; D not certain. Trimming removed 2 bases from V and 7 bases from J, with 3 bases in between. CDR1 SEHNR and CDR2 FQNEAQ come from the germline V gene (reference sequence). This CDR3 spans 11 amino acids. CDR3 in amino acids: CASSLINEQFF. DNA of the CDR3: TGTGCCAGCAGCTTAATAAATGAGCAGTTCTTC.

This clone was counted a few times. The same CDR3 arises from other DNA sequences in this sample as well. The CDR3 coding sequence is TGTGCCAGCTCACCGCGGGGGATGAACACTGAAGCTTTCTTT. This codes for CASSPRGMNTEAFF. The J gene is TRBJ1-1, the V gene TRBV18; weak D call: TRBD1 (5 bases). Germline V lookup: CDR1 KGHSH, CDR2 LQKENI. The length of the CDR3 is 14 residues. V gave up 3 bases and J gave up 0 bases, with 8 bases separating them.

The chain couples TRBV28 to TRBJ1-5, with no clear D. CDR3 length: 15 amino acids. In germline, CDR1 is MDHEN, CDR2 SYDVKM. The ends were cut back, 5 bases at V and 0 bases at J, with 11 bases in the middle. The CDR3 sequence is CASSPLGYSNQPQHF. CDR3 bases: TGTGCCAGCAGTCCATTGGGGTATAGCAATCAGCCCCAGCATTTT.

This clone was counted a few times. CDR3 loop: CASSLMAGGAYGYTF. CDR3 nucleotide sequence: TGTGCCAGCAGCTTAATGGCAGGGGGCGCCTATGGCTACACCTTC. The chain recombines TRBV7-3 with TRBJ1-2, with 8 bases that match TRBD1. The ends lost 1 base at V and 4 bases at J; junction bases unmatched: 5. Germline CDR1 reads SGHTA; CDR2 reads FQGTGA. This CDR3 region has 15 residues.

This clone was detected only a few times. The V and J genes are TRBV7-8 and TRBJ2-1; TRBD2 agrees at 8 bases. Germline lookup yields CDR1 SGHVS and CDR2 FQNEAQ. After removal of 3 bases from V and 2 bases from J, the junction contained 3 bases not matched to a gene. The length of the CDR3 is 15 residues. The CDR3 reads CASSFSGGPYNEQFF. DNA of the CDR3: TGTGCCAGCAGCTTCAGCGGGGGCCCCTACAATGAGCAGTTCTTC. Full variable domain (remainder filled in from reference TRBV7-8 and TRBJ2-1): GAGVSQSPRYKVAKRGQDVALRCDPISGHVSLFWYQQALGQGPEFLTYFQNEAQLDKSGLPSDRFFAERPEGSVSTLKIQRTQQEDSAVYLCASSFSGGPYNEQFFGPGTRLTVL.

V is TRBV5-1 and J is TRBJ2-1; unclear D gene. Germline loops: CDR1 SGHRS, CDR2 YFSETQ. This CDR3 region has 12 residues. Trimming shortened V by 5 bases and J by 7 bases, and 10 bases separated the two germline ends. CDR3 in DNA: TGCGCCAGCAGTACCGAACTGAATGAGCAGTTCTTC. It codes for CASSTELNEQFF.

The J gene is TRBJ2-3, the V gene TRBV29-1, with D hard to call. Germline-derived CDR1 and CDR2 are SQVTM and ANQGSEA. Between the trimmed V and J ends, which lost 3 bases and 0 bases, there was a span of 10 bases. The CDR3 consists of 14 residues. CDR3 protein: CSVEAGVSTDTQYF. The CDR3 nucleotides are TGCAGCGTTGAGGCCGGAGTTAGCACAGATACGCAGTATTTT.

This clone has just a few counts. The genes are TRBV7-2 and TRBJ2-1, with D perhaps matching TRBD1 (5 bases). V lost 5 bases and J lost 2, with 10 bases in between. This CDR3 has 14 amino acids. The germline V gene encodes CDR1 SGHTA and CDR2 FQGNSA. The CDR3 here is CASSGQGPYNEQFF. CDR3 bases: TGTGCCAGCAGCGGGCAGGGCCCCTACAATGAGCAGTTCTTC.

This clone was observed a few times. The chain combines TRBV16 with TRBJ1-2, with 8 bases lining up with TRBD1. Looked up from germline, CDR1 is KGHSY and CDR2 is FQNENV. This CDR3 is built from 14 residues. Trimming cost V 4 bases and J 4 bases; bases outside gene matches: 5. Here the CDR3 reads CASSPGQGVYGYTF. CDR3 DNA: TGTGCCAGCAGCCCCGGACAGGGCGTCTATGGCTACACCTTC.

This clone has a handful of counts. The CDR3 DNA reads TGTGCCAGCAGCCCAGGAAGTAGCGGGGTTCCAGATACGCAGTATTTT. This translates into CASSPGSSGVPDTQYF. The rearrangement joins TRBV7-3 to TRBJ2-3, with 8 bases that match TRBD2. Trimming took 5 bases from V and 4 from J; bases not matched to a gene: 11. CDR1 and CDR2 from the germline V gene are SGHTA and FQGTGA. There are 16 residues in the CDR3.

As regards this clone: This same CDR3 is encoded by further DNA sequences in the sample. This chain uses TRBV9 with TRBJ2-7; D is possibly TRBD2 (6 bases). The CDR3 extends over 14 amino acids. From germline, CDR1 is SGDLS and CDR2 YYNGEE. The V and J ends lost 0 bases and 0 bases respectively, with 7 bases between them. The CDR3 reads CASSVGGNSYEQYF. The CDR3 nucleotides read TGTGCCAGCAGCGTAGGCGGGAACTCCTACGAGCAGTACTTC.

This clone was counted a few times. The V call is TRBV7-9, the J call TRBJ2-2, with 8 bases fitting TRBD2. There are 15 residues in the CDR3. The V gene end was trimmed by 0 bases and the J gene end by 6 bases; junction bases not matched to a gene: 3. Germline-derived CDR1 and CDR2 are SEHNR and FQNEAQ (reference sequence). CDR3 in amino acids: CASSLAGTRAGELFF. In DNA, the CDR3 is TGTGCCAGCAGCTTAGCCGGGACTAGGGCCGGGGAGCTGTTTTTT.

CDR3 sequence: CASSLERGQAFF. The CDR3 nucleotides are TGCGCCAGCAGCTTGGAAAGGGGGCAGGCTTTCTTT. The chain combines TRBV5-1 with TRBJ1-1, with 7 bases that match TRBD1. Per the germline V gene, CDR1 is SGHRS and CDR2 is YFSETQ. The CDR3 is 12 residues long. V trimming: 0 bases; J trimming: 11 bases; junction bases outside the gene matches: 4.